The rows below give T cell receptor beta chains drawn from one sample of a study of Ad26.COV2.S vaccination and SARS-CoV-2 variants. Measured with immunoSEQ multiplex PCR; TCRdb has only the in-frame clones, and not every one. This table holds 440,000 or so clones, over 80% found once. Sequenced here: peripheral blood, sampled in a trial of Ad26.COV2.S vaccine versus placebo. These receptors were collected from a person between 18 and 65 years old who received the Ad26.COV2.S COVID-19 vaccine or a placebo. The CDR3 runs from the conserved cysteine through the conserved F or W. The order of the fields is J gene, V gene, CDR3 protein.

j_call: TRBJ1-3; v_call: TRBV4-3; cdr3_aa: CASSQDFRTSGNTIYF
j_call: TRBJ2-1; v_call: TRBV4-1; cdr3_aa: CASSERAYNEQFF
j_call: TRBJ2-2; v_call: TRBV5-4; cdr3_aa: CASSPSTGELFF
j_call: TRBJ2-1; v_call: TRBV12-3/TRBV12-4; cdr3_aa: CASSFAEQFF
j_call: TRBJ2-1; v_call: TRBV29-1; cdr3_aa: CSADSSAYNEQFF
j_call: TRBJ1-2; v_call: TRBV4-3; cdr3_aa: CASSQDRVPRGYTF
j_call: TRBJ1-2; v_call: TRBV13; cdr3_aa: CASSLTGAYGYTF
j_call: TRBJ2-3; v_call: TRBV28; cdr3_aa: CASSFRPTDTQYF
j_call: TRBJ2-2; v_call: TRBV7-2; cdr3_aa: CASCRGQNTGELFF
j_call: TRBJ2-2; v_call: TRBV27; cdr3_aa: CASSFGGTGELFF
j_call: TRBJ1-4; v_call: TRBV19; cdr3_aa: CASSSPGRTNEKLFF
j_call: TRBJ2-1; v_call: TRBV27; cdr3_aa: CASRLAGIYNEQFF
j_call: TRBJ2-1; v_call: TRBV19; cdr3_aa: CASSIPGGGAGDEQFF
j_call: TRBJ1-5; v_call: TRBV30; cdr3_aa: CAWSDSLSNQPQHF
j_call: TRBJ2-3; v_call: TRBV11-3; cdr3_aa: CASSLGGARDTQYF
j_call: TRBJ2-3; v_call: TRBV18; cdr3_aa: CASSPLSVPITDTQYF
j_call: TRBJ2-3; v_call: TRBV4-3; cdr3_aa: CASSQESRASTDTQYF
j_call: TRBJ1-6; v_call: TRBV2; cdr3_aa: CASSEPGTVLDSPLHF
j_call: TRBJ2-5; v_call: TRBV11-2; cdr3_aa: CASSLTVETQYF
j_call: TRBJ1-1; v_call: TRBV5-6; cdr3_aa: CASSLDRGRIEAFF
j_call: TRBJ1-2; v_call: TRBV19; cdr3_aa: CASMFRNTYGYTF
j_call: TRBJ1-2; v_call: TRBV5-4; cdr3_aa: CASSQQGSNYGYTF
j_call: TRBJ2-5; v_call: TRBV20-1; cdr3_aa: CSASAGEAQYF
j_call: TRBJ1-1; v_call: TRBV7-9; cdr3_aa: CASSLGGLNTEAFF
j_call: TRBJ1-2; v_call: TRBV6-5; cdr3_aa: CASSYQGYGYTF
j_call: TRBJ1-6; v_call: TRBV7-2; cdr3_aa: CASSSRTYNSPLHF
j_call: TRBJ2-7; v_call: TRBV7-9; cdr3_aa: CASSLDYEQYF
j_call: TRBJ1-6; v_call: TRBV18; cdr3_aa: CASSQDRPNNSPLHF
j_call: TRBJ2-3; v_call: TRBV12-3/TRBV12-4; cdr3_aa: CASTYTPDTQYF
j_call: TRBJ2-7; v_call: TRBV3-1/TRBV3-2; cdr3_aa: CASRPGQSFYEQYF
j_call: TRBJ2-2; v_call: TRBV28; cdr3_aa: CASSLFGLAEANTGELFF
j_call: TRBJ2-7; v_call: TRBV7-2; cdr3_aa: CASSLGLSGVAYEQYF
j_call: TRBJ2-3; v_call: TRBV7-2; cdr3_aa: CASSLRSGGAGSTDTQYF
j_call: TRBJ2-4; v_call: TRBV19; cdr3_aa: CASTSMGGRGLAKNIQYF
j_call: TRBJ2-5; v_call: TRBV5-4; cdr3_aa: CASNTGGPEKETQYF
j_call: TRBJ2-3; v_call: TRBV19; cdr3_aa: CASSAYRGVTDTQYF
j_call: TRBJ1-2; v_call: TRBV4-2; cdr3_aa: CASSQQGGGYGYTF
j_call: TRBJ2-5; v_call: TRBV7-2; cdr3_aa: CASSLGLAGGQGTQYF
j_call: TRBJ2-2; v_call: TRBV3-1/TRBV3-2; cdr3_aa: CASSLTGTSGGRNTGELFF
j_call: TRBJ2-1; v_call: TRBV5-4; cdr3_aa: CASSAPSALGDEQFF
j_call: TRBJ2-2; v_call: TRBV6-5; cdr3_aa: CASSPLTGHTGELFF
j_call: TRBJ1-1; v_call: TRBV30; cdr3_aa: CAIAGPQAFF
j_call: TRBJ2-4; v_call: TRBV14; cdr3_aa: CASSHQGLGIQYF
j_call: TRBJ2-4; v_call: TRBV6-2/TRBV6-3; cdr3_aa: CASSSVLGQGGNIQYF
j_call: TRBJ1-4; v_call: TRBV11-2; cdr3_aa: CASSFNLGQGNEKLFF
j_call: TRBJ2-5; v_call: TRBV5-1; cdr3_aa: CASSPGQQETQYF
j_call: TRBJ1-1; v_call: TRBV4-3; cdr3_aa: CASSHEFGRTEAFF
j_call: TRBJ2-2; v_call: TRBV19; cdr3_aa: CASRLTGELFF
j_call: TRBJ2-7; v_call: TRBV2; cdr3_aa: CASSIQGAPYEQYF
j_call: TRBJ2-7; v_call: TRBV28; cdr3_aa: CASSYRPGRESYEQYF
j_call: TRBJ1-3; v_call: TRBV30; cdr3_aa: CAWTRMGIGAYF
j_call: TRBJ1-5; v_call: TRBV4-1; cdr3_aa: CASSYGTGGSNQPQHF
j_call: TRBJ2-3; v_call: TRBV6-2/TRBV6-3; cdr3_aa: CASSSPLRNGGIRDTQYF
j_call: TRBJ2-7; v_call: TRBV7-6; cdr3_aa: CASSSRAGQSYEQYF
j_call: TRBJ2-1; v_call: TRBV12-3/TRBV12-4; cdr3_aa: CASSPLPREQFF